This T cell receptor (beta chain) stems from a study of CD8 T cells in ankylosing spondylitis. Findings and caveats of the study: Both synovial fluid and blood in reactive arthritis had previously been reported to carry some motif variants. The study identified a TCR beta motif of 7 or 8 highly homologous variants that appeared characteristic of ankylosing spondylitis blood.

Trimming took 0 bases from V and 7 from J, leaving 7 bases between them. From germline, CDR1 is SEHNR and CDR2 FQNEAQ (reference sequence). The CDR3 sequence is 12 residues long. As to this clonotype: The antigen is unknown.

Making use of molecular barcodes, quantitative 5'-RACE generated TCR beta libraries. One entry per CDR3 protein, called by TCRdb with MiXCR from the 5' RACE reads. Of about 390,000 distinct CDR3 sequences detected, about a fifth appear once; the ten largest clones hold about 16%. The sequencing input was blood, either unsorted or a sorted T cell fraction (not recorded which). V gene TRBV7-9 combines with J gene TRBJ2-7; D ambiguous. The receptor comes from a male donor with ankylosing spondylitis. CDR3 nucleotide sequence: TGTGCCAGCAGCTTAGCGCGGTGGGAGCAGTACTTC. Translating gives CASSLARWEQYF.